The rows below give T cell receptor beta chains drawn from one sample of a study of shared clonotypes between healthy human individuals. Here immunoSEQ multiplex PCR was the method, and the copy in TCRdb shows in-frame clones only, minus some. Among approximately 1,500,000 clones listed, approximately 97% were seen once. The sample taken for sequencing was naive CD4+ T cells sorted from blood. These receptors originate from a man aged 25 to 40 in good health. Each CDR3 is given with its conserved first and last residue. The D gene is left open where the match is weak. Rows give clone size only sometimes, using once, few, many, or a class for an expanded clone.

clone size | J gene | D gene | V gene | CDR3 DNA | CDR3 protein
. | TRBJ2-7 | TRBD1 | TRBV2 | TGTGCCAGCAGTGGAGGGACAGGGGGCTACGAGCAGTACTTC | CASSGGTGGYEQYF
. | TRBJ2-7 | TRBD1 | TRBV29-1 | TGCAGCGTTACACAGGGGTCCTACGAGCAGTACTTC | CSVTQGSYEQYF
. | TRBJ1-1 | . | TRBV29-1 | TGCAGCACTTCTGGCATGAACACTGAAGCTTTCTTT | CSTSGMNTEAFF
. | TRBJ2-7 | TRBD2 | TRBV7-2 | TGTGCCAGCAGCTTATTTGGAGGGGCGGGAGTGGTCTACGAGCAGTACTTC | CASSLFGGAGVVYEQYF
. | TRBJ2-2 | . | TRBV2 | TGTGCCAGCAGTCAGACTAGTGGGTCCGGGGAGCTGTTTTTT | CASSQTSGSGELFF
. | TRBJ2-5 | . | TRBV2 | TGTGCCAGCAGTGAATTGGAGACCCAGTACTTC | CASSELETQYF
once | TRBJ1-2 | . | TRBV2 | TGTGCCAGCAGCCAACAGGATGGCTACACCTTC | CASSQQDGYTF
. | TRBJ1-3 | . | TRBV2 | TGTGCCAGTCGGAATAACAGGGCGACTGGAAACACCATATATTTT | CASRNNRATGNTIYF
. | TRBJ1-1 | . | TRBV2 | TGTGCCAGCAGTGAAGCGTTCGGGACATCCCAAACGGCTTTCTTT | CASSEAFGTSQTAFF
. | TRBJ2-3 | TRBD2 | TRBV28 | TGTGCCAGCAGTCGAACTAGCGGGGGGACAGATACGCAGTATTTT | CASSRTSGGTDTQYF
. | TRBJ2-7 | . | TRBV10-3 | TGTGCCATCAGTGACTCGGCCTACGAGCAGTACTTC | CAISDSAYEQYF
once | TRBJ2-2 | . | TRBV18 | TGTGCCAGCTCACCAATGGGGGCCACCGGGGAGCTGTTTTTT | CASSPMGATGELFF
. | TRBJ2-7 | . | TRBV28 | TGTGCCAGCAGGATCCTCGAGACGACAGGAACCTACGAGCAGTACTTC | CASRILETTGTYEQYF
. | TRBJ2-7 | . | TRBV19 | TGTGCCAGTAGAGGTTCCAGGGGCCTCGGATACGAGCAGTACTTC | CASRGSRGLGYEQYF